The 30 T cell receptor beta chains in this list originate from one sample, sequenced in a study of blood T cell repertoires in COVID-19. Some clones are missing from TCRdb's copy, which holds only in-frame ones; the method was immunoSEQ multiplex PCR. The repertoire has over 350,000 clones, more than 75% of them found once; the top ten carry 0.9% to 1.5%. The specimen was PBMCs or T cells enriched from blood (not recorded which). The receptors were sampled from a woman in her late teens or twenties who had recovered from COVID-19.

The genes are TRBV2 and TRBJ1-1; no clear D gene. V lost 7 bases and J lost 10, with 19 bases in between. CDR3 length: 13 amino acids. CDR1 is SNHLY and CDR2 is FYNNEI in the germline V gene. The CDR3 region has the DNA TGTGCCAGCAATATCCGACAATCAGTTCGAGCTTTCTTT. Its protein product is CASNIRQSVRAFF. The full variable domain, completed using reference TRBV2 and TRBJ1-1, is EPEVTQTPSHQVTQMGQEVILRCVPISNHLYFYWYRQILGQKVEFLVSFYNNEISEKSEIFDDQFSVERPDGSNFTLKIRSTKLEDSAMYFCASNIRQSVRAFFGQGTRLTVV.

The chain links TRBV6-2 or TRBV6-3 to TRBJ1-5, with D possibly being TRBD1 (5 bases). Germline CDR1 is MNHEY and CDR2 is SVGEGT. The CDR3 contains 16 residues. V was clipped by 2 bases and J by 0 bases, with 11 bases between them. CDR3 sequence: CASSYARQYSNQPQHF. The CDR3 bases are TGTGCCAGCAGTTACGCGAGACAGTATAGCAATCAGCCCCAGCATTTT.

The chain joins TRBV3-1 (or the pseudogene TRBV3-2) to TRBJ1-2; no clear D. Germline loops: CDR1 LGHDT, CDR2 YNNKEL (reference sequence). V lost 1 base to trimming and J lost 3 bases, with 12 bases between them. This CDR3 spans 15 amino acids. Here the CDR3 reads CASSQGQRPYYGYTF. The CDR3 coding sequence is TGTGCCAGCAGCCAAGGTCAGCGGCCCTACTATGGCTACACCTTC.

In nucleotides, the CDR3 is TGCAGTGCTGGTGCCGGGGGTGGGACTTCTAACTATGGCTACACCTTC. Its protein product is CSAGAGGGTSNYGYTF. The chain has TRBV20-1 and TRBJ1-2, with a tentative D call TRBD1 (5 bases). The CDR3 extends over 16 amino acids. The germline V gene has CDR1 DFQATT and CDR2 SNEGSKA (reference sequence). The ends were cut back, 5 bases at V and 0 bases at J, with 19 bases in the middle.

This rearrangement joins TRBV7-6 to TRBJ1-1, with a weak D call TRBD1 (5 bases). The CDR3 is made up of 14 amino acids. CDR1 SGHVS and CDR2 FNYEAQ come from the germline V gene. Trimming pared 3 bases from V and 5 bases from J, leaving 13 bases between. DNA for the CDR3: TGTGCCAGCAGCTTTACAGTGGGGGGAACTGAAGCTTTCTTT. Residues: CASSFTVGGTEAFF. The entire variable domain, with the rest obtained from reference TRBV7-6 and TRBJ1-1, is as follows: GAGVSQSPRYKVTKRGQDVALRCDPISGHVSLYWYRQALGQGPEFLTYFNYEAQQDKSGLPNDRFSAERPEGSISTLTIQRTEQRDSAMYRCASSFTVGGTEAFFGQGTRLTVV.

The genes are TRBV19 and TRBJ2-7; D is unclear. Germline CDR1 and CDR2: LNHDA and SQIVND (reference sequence). The V end lost 8 bases, the J end lost 0 bases, and 5 bases lay between the germline ends. The CDR3 runs to 11 residues. CDR3 nucleotide sequence: TGTGCCAGTTCCCTCTCCTACGAGCAGTACTTC. It translates to CASSLSYEQYF.

The table lists this clone with a few counts. The genes are TRBV11-2 and TRBJ1-5, with 7 positions matching TRBD1. This CDR3 is 17 amino acids long. Per the germline V gene, CDR1 is SGHAT and CDR2 is FQNNGV. V lost 5 bases to trimming and J lost 0 bases; unmatched junction nucleotides: 10. DNA of the CDR3: TGTGCCAGCAGCCCCCACCTCGACAGGGCTAGCAATCAGCCCCAGCATTTT. As protein: CASSPHLDRASNQPQHF.

This chain joins TRBV6-5 and TRBJ2-5; no clear D gene. Germline V gene data show CDR1 as MNHEY and CDR2 as SVGAGI. V lost 10 bases and J lost 5, with 11 bases in between. The CDR3 covers 11 residues. CDR3 DNA sequence: TGTGCCACCAGAATCCGGGAGACCCAGTACTTC. It encodes CATRIRETQYF.

The CDR3 protein is CAISAMAVYNSPLHF. The CDR3 DNA sequence: TGTGCCATCAGTGCAATGGCCGTGTATAATTCACCCCTCCACTTT. The chain links TRBV10-3 to TRBJ1-6; no clear D. The CDR3 extends over 15 amino acids. V was trimmed by 4 bases and J by 4 bases, leaving 11 bases between them. Germline CDR1 ENHRY, CDR2 SYGVKD.

The rearrangement joins TRBV7-9 to TRBJ1-1, with D perhaps matching TRBD1 (5 bases). Germline CDR1 is SEHNR and CDR2 is FQNEAQ (reference sequence). Trimming cost V 5 bases and J 1 base, with 14 bases left between them. CDR3 length: 15 amino acids. For the CDR3, the DNA is TGTGCCAGCAGCAATGCGGGACGTTCGAACACTGAAGCTTTCTTT. Residues: CASSNAGRSNTEAFF.

Comment on this clone: Other DNA sequences of this sample code for an identical CDR3. The rearrangement uses TRBV2 and TRBJ1-2; 8 positions match TRBD1. The CDR3 spans 12 residues. Germline V gene sequence: CDR1 SNHLY, CDR2 FYNNEI. V was clipped by 1 base and J by 8 bases; unmatched bases: 0. CDR3 amino acids: CASSEDRGGYTF. In DNA, the CDR3 is TGTGCCAGCAGTGAAGACAGGGGGGGCTACACCTTC.

The chain recombines TRBV2 with TRBJ2-1; 11 bases agree with TRBD2. CDR1 is SNHLY and CDR2 is FYNNEI in the germline V gene. CDR3 length: 13 amino acids. The ends lost 10 bases at V and 5 bases at J; junction bases unmatched: 4. The CDR3 DNA follows: TGTGCCACCGGGACTAGCGGAAACAATGAGCAGTTCTTC. It codes for CATGTSGNNEQFF.

CDR3 DNA: TGTGCCAGCAGTCGCGGGGCCTATGGCTACACCTTC. Translating it yields CASSRGAYGYTF. The J gene is TRBJ1-2, the V gene TRBV6-5; D possibly corresponds to TRBD1 (5 bases). This CDR3 is built from 12 residues. CDR1 is MNHEY and CDR2 is SVGAGI in the germline V gene. V gave up 5 bases and J gave up 4 bases, with 8 bases separating them.

A few counts support this clone. The gene calls are TRBV7-2 and TRBJ2-3; TRBD2 matches at 7 bases. The V gene's germline CDR1 is SGHTA and CDR2 FQGNSA. This CDR3 region has 15 residues. With V trimmed by 2 bases and J by 7 bases, 9 bases remained unmatched. The CDR3 region has the DNA TGTGCCAGCAGCTTAAAAGCGGGGTGGCCCCATACGCAGTATTTT. It is translated as CASSLKAGWPHTQYF.

Details on this clone: Other DNA sequences in this specimen translate into the identical CDR3. The genes are TRBV6-5 and TRBJ1-1; no firm D call. V gave up 0 bases and J gave up 2 bases, with 7 bases separating them. The germline V gene encodes CDR1 MNHEY and CDR2 SVGAGI. The CDR3 is 14 amino acids. CDR3 loop: CASSYSSLNTEAFF. The CDR3, as DNA: TGTGCCAGCAGTTACTCGAGCCTTAACACTGAAGCTTTCTTT.

The chain combines TRBV2 with TRBJ2-3; unclear D gene. The CDR3 is 14 residues long. CDR1 and CDR2 from the germline V gene are SNHLY and FYNNEI. V lost 0 bases to trimming and J lost 2 bases, with 6 bases between them. The CDR3 sequence is CASSEAGITDTQYF. CDR3 DNA sequence: TGTGCCAGCAGTGAAGCGGGCATCACAGATACGCAGTATTTT.

This chain uses TRBV27 with TRBJ2-3; D unresolved. The CDR3 runs to 15 residues. V lost 0 bases to trimming and J lost 6 bases, with 13 bases between them. Germline V gene data show CDR1 as MNHEY and CDR2 as SMNVEV (reference sequence). The CDR3 coding sequence is TGTGCCAGCAGTTTATCGATTGGGCACTGGGATACGCAGTATTTT. This codes for CASSLSIGHWDTQYF.

This sequence joins TRBV20-1 and TRBJ1-5, with no clear D. CDR3 size: 9 residues. V lost 3 bases and J lost 10, with 4 bases in between. Germline loops: CDR1 DFQATT, CDR2 SNEGSKA (reference sequence). DNA of the CDR3: TGCAGTGCTAGTCTTCCCCAGCATTTT. Protein sequence: CSASLPQHF.

This chain uses TRBV11-2 with TRBJ2-1, with no clear D. This CDR3 contains 13 residues. The V and J ends lost 4 bases and 4 bases respectively, with 8 bases between them. Germline loops: CDR1 SGHAT, CDR2 FQNNGV. As DNA, the CDR3 is TGTGCCAGCAGCTCCGAGGTTTACAATGAGCAGTTCTTC. Its translation is CASSSEVYNEQFF.

By share, this clone counts as medium-sized. The chain combines TRBV12-3 or TRBV12-4 with TRBJ1-2; 9 positions match TRBD1. CDR3 length: 13 amino acids. V lost 3 bases to trimming and J lost 9 bases; unmatched junction nucleotides: 5. In nucleotides, the CDR3 is TGTGCCAGCAGTTTCGGGACAGGGAGACGCTACACCTTC. Translating it yields CASSFGTGRRYTF.

The chain carries TRBV20-1 and TRBJ1-1; D ambiguous. Trimming pared 7 bases from V and 3 bases from J, leaving 9 bases between. The germline V gene has CDR1 DFQATT and CDR2 SNEGSKA (reference sequence). The length of the CDR3 is 11 residues. Here the CDR3 reads CSEVRYTEAFF. CDR3 bases: TGCAGTGAAGTCCGGTACACTGAAGCTTTCTTT.

The J gene is TRBJ1-5, the V gene TRBV5-4; 8 nucleotides match TRBD1. Germline trimming cut 4 bases from V and 3 bases from J; bases unmatched to any gene: 9. The CDR3 consists of 16 residues. CDR1 is SGHNT, CDR2 YYREEE, per germline (reference sequence). For the CDR3, the DNA is TGTGCCAGCAGCCAAACCGGGACAGGCGACAATCAGCCCCAGCATTTT. This gives the protein CASSQTGTGDNQPQHF. Together with reference TRBV5-4 and TRBJ1-5, the CDR3 gives the full variable domain: ETGVTQSPTHLIKTRGQQVTLRCSSQSGHNTVSWYQQALGQGPQFIFQYYREEENGRGNFPPRFSGLQFPNYSSELNVNALELDDSALYLCASSQTGTGDNQPQHFGDGTRLSIL.

The chain's CDR3 is CASSLEVRGVLNEQFF. The CDR3 DNA sequence: TGTGCCAGCAGCTTAGAGGTCCGGGGGGTGCTGAATGAGCAGTTCTTC. The chain joins TRBV7-6 to TRBJ2-1, with 7 bases fitting TRBD2. The CDR3 is 16 amino acids. Germline lookup yields CDR1 SGHVS and CDR2 FNYEAQ. The V segment lost 1 base and the J segment 7 bases; nucleotides outside the gene matches: 10.

The table lists this clone with a few counts. This rearrangement joins TRBV7-6 to TRBJ1-2; 9 nucleotides line up with TRBD1. The CDR3 sequence is 16 residues long. V was clipped by 3 bases and J by 4 bases; unmatched bases: 9. Germline V CDR1 and CDR2: SGHVS, FNYEAQ. As DNA, the CDR3 is TGTGCCAGCAGCTTCACCTCCACAGGGGGCTCCTATGGCTACACCTTC. Protein product: CASSFTSTGGSYGYTF.

The rearrangement uses TRBV5-4 and TRBJ2-7; no clear D gene. Germline CDR1 is SGHNT and CDR2 is YYREEE (reference sequence). The CDR3 is 14 residues long. Trimming cost V 1 base and J 3 bases, with 11 bases left between them. CDR3 coding DNA: TGTGCCAGCAGCTTGAACAGTCAAAACTACGAGCAGTACTTC. Its translation: CASSLNSQNYEQYF.

The V call is TRBV7-9, the J call TRBJ1-5; 7 nucleotides line up with TRBD1. V was clipped by 1 base and J by 1 base; unmatched bases: 7. CDR1 is SEHNR, CDR2 FQNEAQ, per germline (reference sequence). The CDR3 length is 17 residues. The chain's CDR3 is CASSLGAGGGSNQPQHF. CDR3 bases: TGTGCCAGCAGCTTAGGCGCGGGAGGGGGCAGCAATCAGCCCCAGCATTTT.

The count of this clone is one. The rearrangement uses TRBV24-1 and TRBJ1-4, with D perhaps TRBD1 (5 bases). Between the trimmed V and J ends, which lost 4 bases and 7 bases, there was a span of 12 bases. Germline-derived CDR1 and CDR2 are KGHDR and SFDVKD. There are 14 residues in the CDR3. CDR3 sequence (DNA): TGTGCCACCAGTGACAGGGTTTCGAGTGAAAAACTGTTTTTT. This codes for CATSDRVSSEKLFF.

The V call is TRBV6-4, the J call TRBJ1-5; TRBD1 might be the D (5 bases). Per germline, CDR1 MRHNA and CDR2 SNTAGT. The CDR3 runs 13 residues. With 5 bases removed from V and 5 bases from J, the gap between germline ends came to 10 bases. The CDR3 DNA reads as TGTGCCAGCAGTAGGACATTTGATCAGCCCCAGCATTTT. Its translation is CASSRTFDQPQHF.

The chain couples TRBV18 to TRBJ1-2; D is unclear. Trimming took off 6 bases at V and 7 bases at J, with 27 bases between the two ends. In germline, CDR1 is KGHSH, CDR2 LQKENI. The CDR3 is 17 amino acids. CDR3 nucleotide sequence: TGTGCCAGCTCCCTCAGGCCGCTCACCCGCATTATGGGTGGCTACACCTTC. Protein product: CASSLRPLTRIMGGYTF.

CDR3 in DNA: TGTGCTAGTGGTTTACCACCGGGACAGGGGACTGAAAAACTGTTTTTT. It yields the protein CASGLPPGQGTEKLFF. The J gene is TRBJ1-4, the V gene TRBV12-5; 10 positions agree with TRBD1. This CDR3 spans 16 amino acids. Germline CDR1 LGHNT, CDR2 FRNRAP. J gave up 7 bases and V 3 bases, and 8 bases lay outside the gene matches.